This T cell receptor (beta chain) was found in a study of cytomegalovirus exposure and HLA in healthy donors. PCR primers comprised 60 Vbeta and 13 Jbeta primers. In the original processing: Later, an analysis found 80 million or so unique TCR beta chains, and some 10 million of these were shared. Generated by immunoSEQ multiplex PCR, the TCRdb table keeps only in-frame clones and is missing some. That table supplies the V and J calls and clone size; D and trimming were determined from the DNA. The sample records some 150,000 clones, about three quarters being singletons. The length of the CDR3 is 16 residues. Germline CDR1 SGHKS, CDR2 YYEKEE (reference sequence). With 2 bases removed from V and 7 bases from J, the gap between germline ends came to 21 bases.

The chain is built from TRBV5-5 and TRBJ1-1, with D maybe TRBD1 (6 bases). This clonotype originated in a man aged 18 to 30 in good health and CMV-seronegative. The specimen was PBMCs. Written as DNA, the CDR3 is TGTGCCAGCAGCTTTTGGGGCTCAGGGAGGGGGGTTGAAGCTTTCTTT. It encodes CASSFWGSGRGVEAFF.